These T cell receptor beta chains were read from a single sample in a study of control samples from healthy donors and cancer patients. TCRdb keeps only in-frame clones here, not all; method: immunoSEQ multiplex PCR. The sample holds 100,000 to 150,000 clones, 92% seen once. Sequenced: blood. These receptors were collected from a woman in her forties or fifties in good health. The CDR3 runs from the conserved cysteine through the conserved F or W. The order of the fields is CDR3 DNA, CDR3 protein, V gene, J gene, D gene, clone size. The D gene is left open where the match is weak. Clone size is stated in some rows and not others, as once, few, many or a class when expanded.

DNA: TGTGCCAGCAGCTTGATCGAGAGGGACACTGAAGCTTTCTTT
CDR3: CASSLIERDTEAFF
V: TRBV5-4
J: TRBJ1-1
D: NA
size: NA

DNA: TGTGCCTGGAGACCTAGCCAAGAGACCCAGTACTTC
CDR3: CAWRPSQETQYF
V: TRBV30
J: TRBJ2-5
D: NA
size: NA

DNA: TGTGCCAGCGGTCGGGTTGAGCAGTTCTTC
CDR3: CASGRVEQFF
V: TRBV2
J: TRBJ2-1
D: NA
size: once

DNA: TGTGCCACCAGTGATTATCGCGGGAGTACGGAGACCCAGTACTTC
CDR3: CATSDYRGSTETQYF
V: TRBV24-1
J: TRBJ2-5
D: TRBD2
size: once

DNA: TGTGCCAGCAGTTACCCCTTCAGGGACTCCTACGAGCAGTACTTC
CDR3: CASSYPFRDSYEQYF
V: TRBV6-2/TRBV6-3
J: TRBJ2-7
D: NA
size: NA

DNA: TGTGCCAGCAGCTTGAGCAGGCTTCAGGGGCTCCACTTT
CDR3: CASSLSRLQGLHF
V: TRBV5-6
J: TRBJ1-6
D: NA
size: NA

DNA: TGTGCCAGCTCGTATAAGGGAAACACCATATATTTT
CDR3: CASSYKGNTIYF
V: TRBV18
J: TRBJ1-3
D: NA
size: NA

DNA: TGTGCCAGCACCCTCGAGCGGACACCGGAGGCTTTCTTT
CDR3: CASTLERTPEAFF
V: TRBV2
J: TRBJ1-1
D: NA
size: few

DNA: TGTGCCAGCAGCCCTTTAGGGACTTCCGGAGAAAAACTGTTTTTT
CDR3: CASSPLGTSGEKLFF
V: TRBV9
J: TRBJ1-4
D: NA
size: once

DNA: TGTGCCAGCAGCCCAGATGGGGGTCGAGAGACCCAGTACTTC
CDR3: CASSPDGGRETQYF
V: TRBV7-9
J: TRBJ2-5
D: NA
size: NA

DNA: TGCGCCAGCAGTCAGTCCGGGACCCCAGCCTACGAGCAGTACTTC
CDR3: CASSQSGTPAYEQYF
V: TRBV23-1
J: TRBJ2-7
D: NA
size: NA

DNA: TGTGCCAGCAGTTTGGACAGGAATAGCAATCAGCCCCAGCATTTT
CDR3: CASSLDRNSNQPQHF
V: TRBV6-6
J: TRBJ1-5
D: TRBD1
size: NA

DNA: TGTGCCAGCAGTCATAGAAGGGGCCTCTCTGGGGCCAACGTCCTGACTTTC
CDR3: CASSHRRGLSGANVLTF
V: TRBV27
J: TRBJ2-6
D: NA
size: NA

DNA: TGTGCCAGCAGTTACACCACAGGGGGCGAGACCCAGTACTTC
CDR3: CASSYTTGGETQYF
V: TRBV6-5
J: TRBJ2-5
D: TRBD1
size: NA

DNA: TGTGCCAGCAGCCTCACAGACAGGGTTGGGGATACGCAGTATTTT
CDR3: CASSLTDRVGDTQYF
V: TRBV6-5
J: TRBJ2-3
D: TRBD1
size: NA

DNA: TGTGCCAGCAGACGAAGCGGGGGCGCTACGCAGCAGTACTTC
CDR3: CASRRSGGATQQYF
V: TRBV14
J: TRBJ2-7
D: TRBD2
size: NA

DNA: TGCGCCAGCAGCTCGACCACGTCGGCCTACGAGCAGTACTTC
CDR3: CASSSTTSAYEQYF
V: TRBV5-1
J: TRBJ2-7
D: NA
size: NA

DNA: TGCGCCAGCAGCCCAGGTCAGGGGGGTGCTGAAAAACTGTTTTTT
CDR3: CASSPGQGGAEKLFF
V: TRBV5-1
J: TRBJ1-4
D: TRBD1
size: NA

DNA: TGTGCCAGCAGCTTCGGAGGGGGTTTTAGCAATCAGCCCCAGCATTTT
CDR3: CASSFGGGFSNQPQHF
V: TRBV13
J: TRBJ1-5
D: NA
size: NA

DNA: TGCGCCAGCAGCCCGCAAGGGGAGGTGGAGACCCAGTACTTC
CDR3: CASSPQGEVETQYF
V: TRBV5-1
J: TRBJ2-5
D: NA
size: NA

DNA: TGTGCCAGTAGTCCCCCGGGACTAGCGGCAACAGATACGCAGTATTTT
CDR3: CASSPPGLAATDTQYF
V: TRBV19
J: TRBJ2-3
D: TRBD2
size: NA

DNA: TGCGCCAGCAGCTCCCGGGACAGGGTGGACTCTGGGGCCAACGTCCTGACTTTC
CDR3: CASSSRDRVDSGANVLTF
V: TRBV5-1
J: TRBJ2-6
D: TRBD1
size: NA

DNA: TGTGCCTGGAGTGTACGCTCACAGGGGGCTGGCACTGAAGCTTTCTTT
CDR3: CAWSVRSQGAGTEAFF
V: TRBV30
J: TRBJ1-1
D: TRBD1
size: NA

DNA: TGTGCCAGCAGCTTGGCCACGGGACAGTACTACGAGCAGTACTTC
CDR3: CASSLATGQYYEQYF
V: TRBV5-4
J: TRBJ2-7
D: TRBD1
size: once

DNA: TGTGCCATCAGCCGACAGGGCAACTATGGCTACACCTTC
CDR3: CAISRQGNYGYTF
V: TRBV10-3
J: TRBJ1-2
D: TRBD1
size: NA

DNA: TGTGCCAGCAGTACGCCCGGGACTAGCGTCTCACAGTACTTC
CDR3: CASSTPGTSVSQYF
V: TRBV2
J: TRBJ2-7
D: TRBD2
size: NA

DNA: TGTGCCAGCAGCGGACAGGGAGGAACTGAAGCTTTCTTT
CDR3: CASSGQGGTEAFF
V: TRBV2
J: TRBJ1-1
D: TRBD1
size: NA

DNA: TGTGCCAGCAGCCAAGATCCCGGGGTCCGGGGCTACACCTTC
CDR3: CASSQDPGVRGYTF
V: TRBV3-1/TRBV3-2
J: TRBJ1-2
D: NA
size: once

DNA: TGTGCCAGCAGTGAACAGAGCGGGGGGGCCGAGACCCAGTACTTC
CDR3: CASSEQSGGAETQYF
V: TRBV2
J: TRBJ2-5
D: TRBD2
size: NA

DNA: TGTGCCAGTAGTATTAGACAGGGCTACGAGCAGTACTTC
CDR3: CASSIRQGYEQYF
V: TRBV19
J: TRBJ2-7
D: TRBD1
size: NA

DNA: TGTGCCAGCGGGGAAAACCTATCGGGGGAGCAGTACTTC
CDR3: CASGENLSGEQYF
V: TRBV19
J: TRBJ2-7
D: NA
size: NA

DNA: TGTGCCAGCAGTCCCGGACAGAGCAATCAGCCCCAGCATTTT
CDR3: CASSPGQSNQPQHF
V: TRBV28
J: TRBJ1-5
D: NA
size: once

DNA: TGCGCCAGCAGCCAAGAGGGGGCTAACTATGGCTACACCTTC
CDR3: CASSQEGANYGYTF
V: TRBV4-1
J: TRBJ1-2
D: NA
size: NA

DNA: TGTGCCAGTAGGCAACAGGGGGCTGGAAACACCATATATTTT
CDR3: CASRQQGAGNTIYF
V: TRBV19
J: TRBJ1-3
D: TRBD1
size: NA

DNA: TGTGCCACCAGCATGGACACTCCTTTCGTTAATGAGCAGTTCTTC
CDR3: CATSMDTPFVNEQFF
V: TRBV15
J: TRBJ2-1
D: NA
size: NA

DNA: TGTGCCAGCAGCACCAGCGGAGTTAGCACAGATACGCAGTATTTT
CDR3: CASSTSGVSTDTQYF
V: TRBV5-4
J: TRBJ2-3
D: NA
size: NA

DNA: TGTGCCATCACCCTAGACAGGACCGGGGAGCTGTTTTTT
CDR3: CAITLDRTGELFF
V: TRBV10-3
J: TRBJ2-2
D: NA
size: NA

DNA: TGTGCCGCCGGGACAGCGGCAGGCTACACCTTC
CDR3: CAAGTAAGYTF
V: TRBV11-2
J: TRBJ1-2
D: TRBD1
size: once

DNA: TGTGCCAGCAGTAGGCGGGGAGCGGGGGCCCTCGAGCAGTACTTC
CDR3: CASSRRGAGALEQYF
V: TRBV6-5
J: TRBJ2-7
D: TRBD2
size: many

DNA: NA
CDR3: CASSPLWEGRTEAFF
V: TRBV28
J: TRBJ1-1
D: NA
size: NA

DNA: TGCAGTGCTAGTAGGGGGCTTGGCGAGCAGTACTTC
CDR3: CSASRGLGEQYF
V: TRBV20-1
J: TRBJ2-7
D: TRBD1
size: NA

DNA: TGTGCCAGCAGCGTATTCGAAAGGGGTGTGGCGGAGACCCAGTACTTC
CDR3: CASSVFERGVAETQYF
V: TRBV9
J: TRBJ2-5
D: NA
size: NA

DNA: TGTGCCAGCAGCCCTGGGACGTATAGCAATCAGCCCCAGCATTTT
CDR3: CASSPGTYSNQPQHF
V: TRBV11-2
J: TRBJ1-5
D: NA
size: NA

DNA: TGCGCCAGCAGCCCCGGACAGGGTGGTAATGAAAAACTGTTTTTT
CDR3: CASSPGQGGNEKLFF
V: TRBV4-1
J: TRBJ1-4
D: TRBD1
size: NA

DNA: TGTGCCAGCAGCCCTAGGGGCAATCAGCCCCAGCATTTT
CDR3: CASSPRGNQPQHF
V: TRBV7-6
J: TRBJ1-5
D: NA
size: NA

DNA: TGCACCAGCAGCCCGGTTCGGGACAGGAAAAGCTCCTATAATTCACCCCTCCACTTT
CDR3: CTSSPVRDRKSSYNSPLHF
V: TRBV1
J: TRBJ1-6
D: NA
size: NA

DNA: TGTGCCACCAGCGCCGAACAGGGAGGGGGGCAGCCCCAGCATTTT
CDR3: CATSAEQGGGQPQHF
V: TRBV15
J: TRBJ1-5
D: NA
size: NA

DNA: TGTGCCAGCAGTTACTCGCGCGGGGTCTATAATTCACCCCTCCACTTT
CDR3: CASSYSRGVYNSPLHF
V: TRBV6-5
J: TRBJ1-6
D: NA
size: NA

DNA: TGTGCCTGGAGTGTACTAGCGGGAAACACAGATACGCAGTATTTT
CDR3: CAWSVLAGNTDTQYF
V: TRBV30
J: TRBJ2-3
D: TRBD2
size: NA

DNA: TGTGCCAGCAGCTTACCCAGACAGGCCCAAGAGACCCAGTACTTC
CDR3: CASSLPRQAQETQYF
V: TRBV7-9
J: TRBJ2-5
D: NA
size: once

DNA: TGTGCCAGCAGCCATAAGGGAGAAGGAGCGGAAAAACTGTTTTTT
CDR3: CASSHKGEGAEKLFF
V: TRBV11-2
J: TRBJ1-4
D: NA
size: NA

DNA: TGCGCCAGCAGCTTGGAAGGGCGGGGGGCCATCTACGAGCAGTACTTC
CDR3: CASSLEGRGAIYEQYF
V: TRBV5-1
J: TRBJ2-7
D: TRBD2
size: NA

DNA: TGTGCCAGCAGCTCGTCAGCGGGGCCCTACGAGCAGTACTTC
CDR3: CASSSSAGPYEQYF
V: TRBV7-2
J: TRBJ2-7
D: TRBD2
size: NA

DNA: TGTGCCTGGAGTTTAGGACAGGGGGGGAATGAAAAACTGTTTTTT
CDR3: CAWSLGQGGNEKLFF
V: TRBV30
J: TRBJ1-4
D: TRBD1
size: NA